This T cell receptor (beta chain) was retrieved from a study of blood T cells in healthy people across ages. This CDR3 region has 16 residues. Germline assignment: CDR1 SGHTA and CDR2 FQGNSA. The V gene lost 6 bases and the J gene lost 2 bases, with 20 bases spanning the gap. It was with a sample-barcoded 5' primer and a J-beta primer mix that a second PCR of about 7 to 12 cycles was run. TCRdb reprocessed the 5' RACE reads via MiXCR and lists one record per CDR3 protein. The sample shows about 1.7 million distinct CDR3 sequences, 28% of them seen only once. This clonotype appeared a few times. The source is a woman in her thirties in good health. The sample comprised blood. The chain uses TRBV7-2 and TRBJ2-7, with no clear D. The CDR3 loop is CASSISQVTGAYEQYF. In DNA, the CDR3 is TGTGCCAGCAGTATCAGCCAGGTTACGGGCGCCTACGAGCAGTACTTC.